The present TCR beta chain was sequenced within a study of PD-L1 blockade in urothelial cancer. Regarding the study as a whole: Patients with durable benefit had greater blood expansion of tumor-associated TCR clones 3 weeks into treatment.

A note on this clone: Its antigen is unknown.

Sequencing was performed with immunoSEQ multiplex PCR; in TCRdb, only in-frame clones are kept and a portion is missing. In the table there are some 56,000 clones, approximately 80% of which are singletons. The sample's time point: pretreatment peripheral blood. Pretreatment sampling and on-treatment sampling together yielded between 1 and 8 samples for each patient. CDR1 is LGHNA, CDR2 YNFKEQ, per germline. The CDR3 runs to 15 residues. J lost 3 bases, V lost 0 bases, and 0 bases had no gene match. The source of this sequence is a man aged 50 to 60 with urothelial cancer. The chain combines TRBV4-2 with TRBJ2-1; 9 bases align to TRBD2. Material: PBMCs, obtained around atezolizumab (anti-PD-L1) treatment. The CDR3 bases are TGTGCCAGCAGCCAAGAGCGGGGGGGCTACAATGAGCAGTTCTTC. This encodes CASSQERGGYNEQFF.